This paragraph covers one T cell receptor beta chain sequence. Its antigen remains unidentified. This specimen comes from a study of T cells after yellow fever vaccination. Study-level background: Libraries from low-cell-number fractions were prepared with the SMART-Seq v4 Ultra Low Input RNA kit.

TCRdb re-derived calls from the 5' RACE reads in MiXCR, one entry per CDR3 protein. The sample includes about 500,000 distinct CDR3 sequences, about 17% seen only once; the top ten take roughly a sixth. Broader study findings: Abundant clonotypes from the bulk population could get into FACS-sorted repertoires as contaminants. Of the clonotypes, a small share occurred in both CD4 and CD8 compartments.

The input for sequencing was PBMCs, taken 5 days after the first yellow fever vaccination. The source of this sequence is a man between 18 and 35 years old who received the YFV17D yellow fever vaccine.

In nucleotides, the CDR3 is TGCAGTGCTAGAAGGTTATCACGGGCAGATACGCAGTATTTT. Protein product: CSARRLSRADTQYF. The chain has TRBV20-1 and TRBJ2-3; no definite D call. V lost 2 bases, J lost 4 bases, and 13 bases lay in between. The CDR3 has 14 residues. The germline V gene has CDR1 DFQATT and CDR2 SNEGSKA (reference sequence).